These 17 T cell receptor beta chains originate from one sample sequenced in a study of blood T cells in healthy people across ages. Using a J-beta primer mix together with a sample-barcoded 5' primer, a second PCR was run for 7 to 11 cycles. TCRdb re-analysed the 5' RACE reads in MiXCR, keeping a single row per CDR3 protein. Counted here are about 1.8 million distinct CDR3 sequences, roughly 50% occurring once; the ten biggest clones make up approximately 2.1%. Sequenced sample: blood. The receptors come from a woman in her thirties or forties in good health.

This sequence joins TRBV28 and TRBJ1-2, with 8 positions matching TRBD1. Germline V gene sequence: CDR1 MDHEN, CDR2 SYDVKM. This CDR3 spans 11 amino acids. Unmatched junction bases numbered 4, after V lost 3 bases and J lost 13 bases. The CDR3 here is CASSFRQGFTF. The CDR3 DNA follows: TGTGCCAGCAGTTTTCGACAGGGGTTCACCTTC.

This clonotype was seen more than once but under ten times. The rearrangement uses TRBV4-1 and TRBJ2-7; D is unresolved. The CDR3 is 15 residues long. V lost 1 base and J 4 bases, leaving 14 bases between the germline ends. Germline values: CDR1 MGHRA, CDR2 YSYEKL. The DNA for the CDR3 is TGCGCCAGCAGCCAAGTTCAGGCAGCCTTTTACGAGCAGTACTTC. Protein sequence: CASSQVQAAFYEQYF.

This clonotype was seen more than once but under ten times. This rearrangement joins TRBV10-3 to TRBJ2-7; 8 positions match TRBD2. Germline V gene data show CDR1 as ENHRY and CDR2 as SYGVKD. Losses at the gene ends were 4 bases for V and 2 bases for J; bases not matched to a gene: 1. The CDR3 spans 13 residues. CDR3 sequence: CAISAGGAYEQYF. CDR3 nucleotide sequence: TGTGCCATCAGTGCCGGGGGGGCCTACGAGCAGTACTTC.

This chain uses TRBV4-2 with TRBJ1-2; D possibly corresponds to TRBD1 (6 bases). Germline-derived CDR1 and CDR2 are LGHNA and YNFKEQ. There are 16 residues in the CDR3. V was pared by 4 bases and J by 0 bases, with 15 bases between. CDR3 DNA: TGTGCCAGCAGCCCGCGGGGGCAGGGGACTAACTATGGCTACACCTTC. This gives the protein CASSPRGQGTNYGYTF.

In regard to this clonotype: One end of the junction does not line up with germline, which may come from a read error. The CDR3 nucleotides are TGTGCCAGCAGTTTATCCACGGGGGTCCAAGGGACCCAGTACTTC. Amino acid sequence: CASSLSTGVQGTQYF. This chain connects TRBV28 to TRBJ2-5, with TRBD2 as a possible D gene (6 bases). The CDR3 has 15 residues. Per germline, CDR1 MDHEN and CDR2 SYDVKM. Full variable domain (outside the CDR3, taken from reference TRBV28 and TRBJ2-5): DVKVTQSSRYLVKRTGEKVFLECVQDMDHENMFWYRQDPGLGLRLIYFSYDVKMKEKGDIPEGYSVSREKKERFSLILESASTNQTSMYLCASSLSTGVQGTQYFGPGTRLLVL.

The chain employs TRBV4-3 and TRBJ1-1, with 9 bases matching TRBD1. V lost 2 bases to trimming and J lost 4 bases; unmatched junction nucleotides: 5. Germline CDR1 LGHNA, CDR2 YSLEER. The CDR3 is made up of 15 amino acids. CDR3 region: CASSQTGTGPTEAFF. The DNA of the CDR3 is TGCGCCAGCAGCCAAACCGGGACAGGGCCCACTGAAGCTTTCTTT.

This clonotype has ten or more counts. The rearrangement joins TRBV28 to TRBJ2-1; D remains ambiguous. The length of the CDR3 is 14 residues. V dropped 7 bases and J dropped 8 bases, with 18 bases sitting between them. Germline V gives CDR1 MDHEN, CDR2 SYDVKM. In DNA, the CDR3 is TGTGCCAGCACCCATTTCGGAAGAGAAGATGAGCAGTTCTTC. Its translation is CASTHFGREDEQFF.

This clonotype was counted a few times. The rearrangement uses TRBV7-2 and TRBJ2-1; D uncertain. Trimming removed 5 bases at V and 10 bases at J, with 9 bases between. This CDR3 has 11 residues. The V gene's germline CDR1 is SGHTA and CDR2 FQGNSA. CDR3 bases: TGTGCCAGCAGCCGTGGTCAAGAGCAGTTCTTC. Its protein is CASSRGQEQFF.

The chain is built from TRBV4-3 and TRBJ2-5, with TRBD1 as a possible D gene (6 bases). CDR1 is LGHNA and CDR2 is YSLEER in the germline V gene. The V and J ends lost 0 bases and 5 bases respectively, with 19 bases between them. The CDR3 totals 17 residues. CDR3 bases: TGCGCCAGCAGCCAAGATGGGACGACAGGTTTCGGGGAGACCCAGTACTTC. Translating gives CASSQDGTTGFGETQYF.

About this clonotype: Mismatch with germline at one junction end may stem from a read error. The CDR3 reads CASSILDRSSTDAQYF. The CDR3 coding sequence is TGTGCCAGCAGCATCCTTGACAGATCTAGCACAGATGCGCAGTATTTT. This sequence joins TRBV12-3 or TRBV12-4 and TRBJ2-3; D tentatively fits TRBD1 or TRBD2 (5 bases each). The CDR3 has 16 residues.

The chain recombines TRBV7-2 with TRBJ2-3; maybe TRBD2 (5 bases). V was pared by 6 bases and J by 10 bases, with 23 bases between. In germline, CDR1 is SGHTA, CDR2 FQGNSA. This CDR3 is 15 amino acids long. For the CDR3, the DNA is TGTGCCAGCAGTGACATTGCCCGCCGGGGATATTCGCAGTATTTT. Protein product: CASSDIARRGYSQYF.

This chain uses TRBV6-5 with TRBJ2-5, with D tentatively TRBD2 (6 bases). V lost 0 bases, J lost 0 bases, and 17 bases lay in between. The CDR3 spans 18 residues. CDR1 is MNHEY, CDR2 SVGAGI, per germline. CDR3 loop: CASSYSFGQGGNQETQYF. CDR3 bases: TGTGCCAGCAGTTACTCGTTCGGGCAGGGAGGAAACCAAGAGACCCAGTACTTC.

This clonotype was found a few times. V is TRBV29-1 and J is TRBJ2-1, with TRBD1 matching over 8 bases. V lost 6 bases to trimming and J lost 3 bases; unmatched junction nucleotides: 4. The CDR3 is made up of 13 amino acids. Germline loops: CDR1 SQVTM, CDR2 ANQGSEA. The CDR3 DNA sequence: TGCAGCGTCCCTGGGACAGGCTACAATGAGCAGTTCTTC. Translation gives CSVPGTGYNEQFF.

The chain joins TRBV28 to TRBJ2-1, with D tentatively TRBD2 (6 bases). Trimming took 3 bases from V and 7 from J, leaving 22 bases between them. Germline V gives CDR1 MDHEN, CDR2 SYDVKM. The CDR3 runs 17 residues. The CDR3 is CASSLKAARRGRNEQFF. For the CDR3, the DNA is TGTGCCAGCAGTTTGAAGGCCGCGCGACGGGGGAGGAATGAGCAGTTCTTC.

The genes are TRBV4-1 and TRBJ2-7; TRBD1 or TRBD2 may be the D gene (6 bases each). The ends were cut back, 3 bases at V and 0 bases at J, with 12 bases in the middle. Germline V gene data show CDR1 as MGHRA and CDR2 as YSYEKL. The CDR3 covers 15 residues. In nucleotides, the CDR3 is TGCGCCAGCAGCCAGTACGGGGGCAGCTCCTACGAGCAGTACTTC. Translated, it gives CASSQYGGSSYEQYF.

The J gene is TRBJ2-7, the V gene TRBV9; the D is unclear. Per germline, CDR1 SGDLS and CDR2 YYNGEE. The CDR3 covers 15 residues. The V end was cut by 3 bases, the J end by 0 bases, with 13 bases between. The CDR3 is CASSASSLSSYEQYF. For the CDR3, the DNA is TGTGCCAGCAGCGCAAGCAGTTTGAGCTCCTACGAGCAGTACTTC. The entire variable domain, with the rest obtained from reference TRBV9 and TRBJ2-7, is as follows: DSGVTQTPKHLITATGQRVTLRCSPRSGDLSVYWYQQSLDQGLQFLIQYYNGEERAKGNILERFSAQQFPDLHSELNLSSLELGDSALYFCASSASSLSSYEQYFGPGTRLTVT.

The chain is built from TRBV3-1 and TRBJ2-1, with D perhaps matching TRBD2 (6 bases). Germline CDR1 and CDR2: LGHDT and YNNKEL (reference sequence). The CDR3 runs to 14 residues. The V gene lost 4 bases and the J gene lost 5 bases, with 12 bases spanning the gap. DNA for the CDR3: TGTGCCAGCAGCCGACAGTGGGGGGACAATGAGCAGTTCTTC. It is translated as CASSRQWGDNEQFF.